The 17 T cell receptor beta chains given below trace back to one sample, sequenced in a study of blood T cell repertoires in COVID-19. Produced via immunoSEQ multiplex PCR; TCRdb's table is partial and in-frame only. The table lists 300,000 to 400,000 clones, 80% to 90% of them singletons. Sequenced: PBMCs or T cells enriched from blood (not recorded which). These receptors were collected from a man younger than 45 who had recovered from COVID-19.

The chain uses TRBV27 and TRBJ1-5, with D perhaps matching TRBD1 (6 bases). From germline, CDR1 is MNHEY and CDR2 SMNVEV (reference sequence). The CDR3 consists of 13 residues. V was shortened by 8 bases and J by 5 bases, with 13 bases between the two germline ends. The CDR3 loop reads CASHDGGHQPQHF. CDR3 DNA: TGTGCCAGCCACGACGGGGGGCATCAGCCCCAGCATTTT.

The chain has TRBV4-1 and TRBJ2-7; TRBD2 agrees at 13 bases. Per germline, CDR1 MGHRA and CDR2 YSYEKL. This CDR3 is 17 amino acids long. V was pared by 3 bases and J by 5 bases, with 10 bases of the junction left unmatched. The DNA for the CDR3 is TGCGCCAGCAGCCAGATGGGACTAGCGGGGCCCCACCACGAGCAGTACTTC. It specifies CASSQMGLAGPHHEQYF.

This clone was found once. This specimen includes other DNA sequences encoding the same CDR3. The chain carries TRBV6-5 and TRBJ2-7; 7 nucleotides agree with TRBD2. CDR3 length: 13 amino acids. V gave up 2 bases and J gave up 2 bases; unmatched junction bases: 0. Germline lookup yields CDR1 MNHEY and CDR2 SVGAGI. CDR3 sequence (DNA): TGTGCCAGCAGTTACACTAGCGCCTACGAGCAGTACTTC. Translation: CASSYTSAYEQYF.

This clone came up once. For the CDR3, the DNA is TGCGCCAGCAGCTTGGGTCAGGGGGCTCGTTCACCCCTCCACTTT. The encoded protein is CASSLGQGARSPLHF. The rearrangement uses TRBV5-1 and TRBJ1-6, with 8 bases that match TRBD1. Germline assignment: CDR1 SGHRS and CDR2 YFSETQ. The CDR3 contains 15 residues. V lost 0 bases, J lost 9 bases, and 5 bases stayed unmatched.

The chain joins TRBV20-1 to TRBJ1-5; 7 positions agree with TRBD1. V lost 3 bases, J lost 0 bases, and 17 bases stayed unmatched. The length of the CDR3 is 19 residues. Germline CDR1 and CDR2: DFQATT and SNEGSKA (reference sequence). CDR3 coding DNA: TGCAGTGCTAGTTATCAGGGGGGCGGTGCGGTATCTAGCAATCAGCCCCAGCATTTT. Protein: CSASYQGGGAVSSNQPQHF.

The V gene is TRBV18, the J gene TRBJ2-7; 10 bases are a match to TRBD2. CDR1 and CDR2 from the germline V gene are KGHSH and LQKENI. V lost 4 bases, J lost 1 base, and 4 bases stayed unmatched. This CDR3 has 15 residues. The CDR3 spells CASSLSSGGSYEQYF. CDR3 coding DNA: TGTGCCAGCTCACTCTCTAGCGGGGGATCCTACGAGCAGTACTTC.

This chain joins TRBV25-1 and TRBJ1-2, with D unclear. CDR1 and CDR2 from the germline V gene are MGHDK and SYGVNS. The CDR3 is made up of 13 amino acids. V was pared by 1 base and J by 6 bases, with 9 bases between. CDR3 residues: CASSEFPLDGYTF. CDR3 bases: TGTGCCAGCAGTGAATTCCCTCTTGATGGCTACACCTTC.

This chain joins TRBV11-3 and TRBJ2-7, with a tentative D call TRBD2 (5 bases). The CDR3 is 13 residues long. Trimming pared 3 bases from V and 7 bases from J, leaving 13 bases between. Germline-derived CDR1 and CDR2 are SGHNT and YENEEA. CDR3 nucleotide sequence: TGTGCCAGCAGCTTGTTCCCTACGGGGGAGCAGTACTTC. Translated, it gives CASSLFPTGEQYF.

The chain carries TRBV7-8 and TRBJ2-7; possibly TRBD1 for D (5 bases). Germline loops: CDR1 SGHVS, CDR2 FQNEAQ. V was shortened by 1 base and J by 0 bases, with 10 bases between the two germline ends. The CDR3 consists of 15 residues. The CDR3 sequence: CASSLEGRHSYEQYF. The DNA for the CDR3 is TGTGCCAGCAGCTTAGAGGGGCGGCACTCCTACGAGCAGTACTTC.

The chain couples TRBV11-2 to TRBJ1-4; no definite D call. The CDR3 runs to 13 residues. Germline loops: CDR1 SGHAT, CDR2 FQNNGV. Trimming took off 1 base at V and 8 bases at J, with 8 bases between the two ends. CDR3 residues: CASSLGSREKLFF. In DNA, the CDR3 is TGTGCCAGCAGCTTAGGCTCTAGGGAAAAACTGTTTTTT.

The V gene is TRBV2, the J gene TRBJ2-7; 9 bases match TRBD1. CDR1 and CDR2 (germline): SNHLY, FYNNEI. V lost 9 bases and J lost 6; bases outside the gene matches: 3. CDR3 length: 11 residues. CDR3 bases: TGTGCCAGTTTGACAGGGGGCGAGCAGTACTTC. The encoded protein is CASLTGGEQYF. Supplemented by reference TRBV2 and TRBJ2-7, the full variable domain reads EPEVTQTPSHQVTQMGQEVILRCVPISNHLYFYWYRQILGQKVEFLVSFYNNEISEKSEIFDDQFSVERPDGSNFTLKIRSTKLEDSAMYFCASLTGGEQYFGPGTRLTVT.

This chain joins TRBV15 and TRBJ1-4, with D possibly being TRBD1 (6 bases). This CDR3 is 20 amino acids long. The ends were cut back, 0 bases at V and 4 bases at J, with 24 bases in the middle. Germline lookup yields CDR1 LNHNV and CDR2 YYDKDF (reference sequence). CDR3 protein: CATSRDISTGVYRGNEKLFF. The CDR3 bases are TGTGCCACCAGCAGAGATATTTCGACAGGAGTCTATAGGGGTAATGAAAAACTGTTTTTT.

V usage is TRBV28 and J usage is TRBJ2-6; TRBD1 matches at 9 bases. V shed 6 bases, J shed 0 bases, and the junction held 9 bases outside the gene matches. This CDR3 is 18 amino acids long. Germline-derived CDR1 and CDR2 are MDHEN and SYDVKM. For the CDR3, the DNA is TGTGCCAGCAGATGGACAGGGGCCGGAAGCTCTGGGGCCAACGTCCTGACTTTC. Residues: CASRWTGAGSSGANVLTF.

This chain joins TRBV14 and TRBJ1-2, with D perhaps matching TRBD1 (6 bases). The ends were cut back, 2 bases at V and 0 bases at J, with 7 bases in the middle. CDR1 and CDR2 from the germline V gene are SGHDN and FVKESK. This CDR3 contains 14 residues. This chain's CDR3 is CASSQRTANYGYTF. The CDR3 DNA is TGTGCCAGCAGCCAAAGGACAGCTAACTATGGCTACACCTTC.

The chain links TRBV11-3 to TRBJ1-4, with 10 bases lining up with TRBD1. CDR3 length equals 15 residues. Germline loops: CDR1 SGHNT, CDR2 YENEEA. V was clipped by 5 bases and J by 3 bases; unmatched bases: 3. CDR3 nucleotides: TGTGCCAGCAGCGCGACAGGGGGCTCTAATGAAAAACTGTTTTTT. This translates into CASSATGGSNEKLFF.

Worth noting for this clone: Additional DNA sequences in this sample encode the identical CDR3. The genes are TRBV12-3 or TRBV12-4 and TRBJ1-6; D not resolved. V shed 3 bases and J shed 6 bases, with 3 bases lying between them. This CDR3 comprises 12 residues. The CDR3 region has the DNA TGTGCCAGCAGTTTCGGTAATTCACCCCTCCACTTT. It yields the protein CASSFGNSPLHF.

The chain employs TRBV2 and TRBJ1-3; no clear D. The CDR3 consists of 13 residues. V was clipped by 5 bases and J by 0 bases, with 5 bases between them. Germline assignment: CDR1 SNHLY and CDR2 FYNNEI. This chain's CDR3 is CASSSDSGNTIYF. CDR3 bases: TGTGCCAGCAGTTCAGACTCTGGAAACACCATATATTTT.